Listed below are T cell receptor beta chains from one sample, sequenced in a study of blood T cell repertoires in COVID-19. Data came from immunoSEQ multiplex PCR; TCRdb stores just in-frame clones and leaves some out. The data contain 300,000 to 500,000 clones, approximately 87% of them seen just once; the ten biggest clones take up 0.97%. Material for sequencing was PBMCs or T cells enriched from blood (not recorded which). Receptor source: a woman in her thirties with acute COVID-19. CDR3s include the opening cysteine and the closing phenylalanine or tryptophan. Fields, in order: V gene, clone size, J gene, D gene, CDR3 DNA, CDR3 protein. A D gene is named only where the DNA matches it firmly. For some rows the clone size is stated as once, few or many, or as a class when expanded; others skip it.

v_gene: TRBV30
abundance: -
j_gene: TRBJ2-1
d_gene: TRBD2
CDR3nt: TGTGCCTGGAGTGGATACCCAGGGACTAGCGGGGGTAGCTCCTACAATGAGCAGTTCTTC
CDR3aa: CAWSGYPGTSGGSSYNEQFF

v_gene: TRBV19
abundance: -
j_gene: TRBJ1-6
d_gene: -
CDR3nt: TGTGCCAGTGGGGTACGGGGGGATTCACCCCTCCACTTT
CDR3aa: CASGVRGDSPLHF

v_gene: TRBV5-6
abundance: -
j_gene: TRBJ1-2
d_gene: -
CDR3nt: TGTGCCAGCAGCCGTACAGGGCACTATGGCTACACCTTC
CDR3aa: CASSRTGHYGYTF

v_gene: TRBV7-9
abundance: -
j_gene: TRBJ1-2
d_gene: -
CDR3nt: TGTGCCAGCACCTCCGGGACAAACTATGGCTACACCTTC
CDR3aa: CASTSGTNYGYTF

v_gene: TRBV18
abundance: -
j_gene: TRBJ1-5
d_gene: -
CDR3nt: TGTGCCAGCTCACTAAGCGAGACAGGAGTCAATCAGCCCCAGCATTTT
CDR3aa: CASSLSETGVNQPQHF

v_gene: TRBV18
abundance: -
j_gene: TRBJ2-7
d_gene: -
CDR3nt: TGTGCCAGCTCACCATACCCAGCAGTCGGCAGGGGTCCCGAGCAGTACTTC
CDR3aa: CASSPYPAVGRGPEQYF

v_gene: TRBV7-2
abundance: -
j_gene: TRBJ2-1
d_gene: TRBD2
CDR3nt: TGTGCCAGCAGCTATCAGACTAGCAGGGAGCAGTTCTTC
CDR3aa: CASSYQTSREQFF

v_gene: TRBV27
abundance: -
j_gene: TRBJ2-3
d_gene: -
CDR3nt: TGTGCCAGCAGTATCAGGGATCGGGATACGCAGTATTTT
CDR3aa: CASSIRDRDTQYF

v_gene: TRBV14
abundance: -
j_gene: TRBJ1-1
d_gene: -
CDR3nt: TGTGCCAGCAGCCAAATGACAGGCCAGGGGAACACTGAAGCTTTCTTT
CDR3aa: CASSQMTGQGNTEAFF

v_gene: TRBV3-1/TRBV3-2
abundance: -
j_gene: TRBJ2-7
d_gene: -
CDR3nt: TGTGCCAGCAGCCAAGGTGTGGTAGCTTACGAGCAGTACTTC
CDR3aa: CASSQGVVAYEQYF

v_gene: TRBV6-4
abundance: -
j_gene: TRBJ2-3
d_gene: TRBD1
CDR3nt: TGTGCCAGCCCCAGGGGACAGGGGGTAGAAACAGATACGCAGTATTTT
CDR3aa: CASPRGQGVETDTQYF

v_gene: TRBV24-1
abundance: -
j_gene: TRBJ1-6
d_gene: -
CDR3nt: TGTGCCACCAGTGATCCCCAGGAGGGAGGCCCCCTCCACTTT
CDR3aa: CATSDPQEGGPLHF

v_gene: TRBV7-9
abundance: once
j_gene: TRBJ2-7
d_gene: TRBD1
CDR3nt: TGTGCCAGCGGGGAATCCGGGACAGGGTCCGAGCAGTACTTC
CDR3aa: CASGESGTGSEQYF

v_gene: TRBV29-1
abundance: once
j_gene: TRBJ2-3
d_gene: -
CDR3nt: TGCAGCGCACATTCAGGGGCAGATACGCAGTATTTT
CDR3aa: CSAHSGADTQYF

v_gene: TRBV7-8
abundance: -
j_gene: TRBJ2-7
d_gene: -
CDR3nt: TGTGCCAGCAGCGGAAGTTTAGGAGGCGAGCAGTACTTC
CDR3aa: CASSGSLGGEQYF

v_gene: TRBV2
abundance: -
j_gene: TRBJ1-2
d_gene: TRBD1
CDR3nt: TGTGCCAGCAGAGCCGGTCCCGGGACAGTTAACTATGGCTACACCTTC
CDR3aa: CASRAGPGTVNYGYTF

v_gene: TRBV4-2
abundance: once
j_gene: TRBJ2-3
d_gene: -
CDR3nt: TGTGCCAGCAGCCAAGAACTAGCCCACTCGGCAGATACGCAGTATTTT
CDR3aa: CASSQELAHSADTQYF

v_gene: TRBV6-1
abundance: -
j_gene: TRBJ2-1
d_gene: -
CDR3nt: TGTGCCAGCAGTGAATTTCTCACAGGTTTTTTCTTC
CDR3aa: CASSEFLTGFFF

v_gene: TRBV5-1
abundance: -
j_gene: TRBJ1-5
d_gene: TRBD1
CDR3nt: TGCGCCAGCAGCTTGCGAACAGGGGTTAATCAGCCCCAGCATTTT
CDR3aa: CASSLRTGVNQPQHF